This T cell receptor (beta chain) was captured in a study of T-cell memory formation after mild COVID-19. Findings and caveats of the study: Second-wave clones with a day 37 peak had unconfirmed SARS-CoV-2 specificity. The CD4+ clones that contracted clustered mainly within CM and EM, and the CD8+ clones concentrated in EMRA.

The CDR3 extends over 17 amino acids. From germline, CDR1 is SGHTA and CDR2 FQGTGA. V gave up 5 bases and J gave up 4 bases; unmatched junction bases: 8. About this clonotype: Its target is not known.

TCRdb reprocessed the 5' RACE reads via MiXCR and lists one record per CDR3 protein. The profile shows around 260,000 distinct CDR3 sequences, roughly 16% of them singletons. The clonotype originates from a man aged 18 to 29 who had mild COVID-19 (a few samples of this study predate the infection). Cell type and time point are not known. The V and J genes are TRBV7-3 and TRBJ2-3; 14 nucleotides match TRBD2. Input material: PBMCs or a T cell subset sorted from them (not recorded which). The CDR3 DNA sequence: TGTGCCAGCAGCCGGACTAGCGGGGGGATCGGGGCAGATACGCAGTATTTT. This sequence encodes CASSRTSGGIGADTQYF.